Listed below are T cell receptor beta chains from one sample, sequenced in a study of human T cells and chemical hapten exposure. TCRdb used MiXCR to reprocess the RACE reads, holding one entry per CDR3 protein. The sample consists of roughly 150,000 distinct CDR3 sequences, 10% to 15% of them appearing once. Sequencing used whole blood, obtained in connection with sensitization to the hapten diphenylcyclopropenone (DPC). These receptors came from a woman aged 50 to 60 with alopecia areata. Some clones in this sample may be carry-over from other donors' samples. The CDR3 runs from the conserved cysteine through the conserved F or W. Fields, in order: V gene, J gene, D gene, clone size, CDR3 DNA, CDR3 protein. A D gene is named only where the DNA matches it firmly. Clone size appears in some rows only: once, few, many, or a class for an expanded clone.

TRBV7-9	TRBJ1-4	-	few	TGTGCCAGCAGAGCCGGGAGGGATGAAAAACTGTTTTTT	CASRAGRDEKLFF
TRBV10-3	TRBJ2-7	TRBD2	few	TGTGCCATCGCGGGACTAGGGAACGAGCAGTACTTC	CAIAGLGNEQYF
TRBV6-1	TRBJ1-5	TRBD1	many	TGTGCCAGCACCGAAGAGGGACAGGTCCGAGGGAATCAGCCCCAGCATTTT	CASTEEGQVRGNQPQHF
TRBV7-3	TRBJ2-7	-	many	TGTGCCAGCAGCGCCACTGGGCCCCACGAGCAGTACTTC	CASSATGPHEQYF
TRBV14	TRBJ2-5	-	many	TGTGCCAGCAGCCAAGCGGGGGGCGGCCAAGAGACCCAGTACTTC	CASSQAGGGQETQYF
TRBV14	TRBJ2-7	-	few	TGTGCCAGCAGCCCCCAGGCATACTCCTACGAGCAGTACTTC	CASSPQAYSYEQYF
TRBV5-1	TRBJ2-1	-	few	TGCGCCAGCAGCTGGGACGGCGGGACGGAGCAGTTCTTC	CASSWDGGTEQFF
TRBV5-1	TRBJ2-3	-	many	TGCGCCAGCAGCTTGATGTCCAGAGATACGCAGTATTTT	CASSLMSRDTQYF
TRBV5-1	TRBJ2-2	-	many	TGCGCCAGCAGCTTGTTAGACATTCTGACCGGGGAGCTGTTTTTT	CASSLLDILTGELFF
TRBV2	TRBJ2-7	-	few	TGTGCCAGCAGTAGGACAAACTACGAGCAGTACTTC	CASSRTNYEQYF
TRBV6-5	TRBJ2-5	TRBD2	many	TGTGCCAGCACCGGACTAGCCGGCGAGACCCAGTACTTC	CASTGLAGETQYF
TRBV6-1	TRBJ2-3	-	-	TGTGCCAGCAGTGAAGCGGCCCGTTTAGGCCATACGCAGTATTTT	CASSEAARLGHTQYF
TRBV7-2	TRBJ2-1	-	few	TGTGCCAGCAGCTTAGCCCTAGCGTCTTCCTACAATGAGCAGTTCTTC	CASSLALASSYNEQFF
TRBV30	TRBJ2-1	-	few	TGTGCCCGGGACTCCCGGGGGAATGAGCAGTTCTTC	CARDSRGNEQFF
TRBV29-1	TRBJ2-7	-	many	TGCAGCGTTGAAAAGGGGGTGGGAGCCTACGAGCAGTACTTC	CSVEKGVGAYEQYF
TRBV7-2	TRBJ2-7	-	-	TGTGCCAGCAGCTTAGATTGGCGTAAGAAGGAGTACTTC	CASSLDWRKKEYF
TRBV27	TRBJ2-1	-	few	TGTGCCAGCACGTACACTAGTTCATCCTACAATGAGCAGTTCTTC	CASTYTSSSYNEQFF
TRBV27	TRBJ1-4	-	-	TGTGCCAGCAGTCTCGGGACACCCTACCCCAATGAAAAACTGTTTTTT	CASSLGTPYPNEKLFF
TRBV11-3	TRBJ2-7	-	few	TGTGCCAGCAGCTTAGGCGGGGAATCCTACGAGCAGTACTTC	CASSLGGESYEQYF
TRBV6-2/TRBV6-3	TRBJ2-7	TRBD2	-	TGTGCCAGCAGTTACAGGGCTAGCGGGAGACATGGGCAGTACTTC	CASSYRASGRHGQYF
TRBV2	TRBJ2-2	-	many	TGTGCCAGCCAAAAGGACTCAGCGAACACCGGGGAGCTGTTTTTT	CASQKDSANTGELFF
TRBV2	TRBJ1-5	-	-	TGTGCCAGCGATCGTCCCTACAGGGAGAGTCAGCCCCAGCATTTT	CASDRPYRESQPQHF
TRBV7-9	TRBJ2-2	-	-	TGTGCCAGCAGCTACCGAGCCGGGGAGCTGTTTTTT	CASSYRAGELFF
TRBV7-3	TRBJ2-7	TRBD1	few	TGTGCCAGCAGCTCCGACAGGGGTTCCTACGAGCAGTACTTC	CASSSDRGSYEQYF
TRBV6-5	TRBJ1-2	TRBD1	many	TGTGCCAGCAGTTCCACAGGGGGGCTTAACTATGGCTACACCTTC	CASSSTGGLNYGYTF
TRBV6-1	TRBJ1-5	-	-	TGTGCCAGCAGTGAGGGGGTGACCTTAAATCAGCCCCAGCATTTT	CASSEGVTLNQPQHF
TRBV15	TRBJ1-5	TRBD1	many	TGTGCCACCACAGCGGACAGGGGAAGGAATCAGCCCCAGCATTTT	CATTADRGRNQPQHF
TRBV19	TRBJ1-4	-	few	TGTGCCAGTGCCGGACTAGGGTTGCGTGAAAAACTGTTTTTT	CASAGLGLREKLFF
TRBV6-5	TRBJ2-7	TRBD2	many	TGTGCCAGCAGTTACTCGAATCAGCGGGAGGGCCGTGTGTACTTC	CASSYSNQREGRVYF
TRBV6-6	TRBJ2-1	TRBD2	-	TGTGCCAGCTATAAAGAGCGGGAGCTCTACAATGAGCAGTTCTTC	CASYKERELYNEQFF
TRBV5-4	TRBJ2-1	TRBD2	few	TGTGCCAGCAGAATTCTAGCGGGAGGCAGCTCCTACAATGAGCAGTTCTTC	CASRILAGGSSYNEQFF
TRBV30	TRBJ2-7	-	few	TGTGCCTGGAGTGGGGGATGGGAGCAGTACTTC	CAWSGGWEQYF
TRBV19	TRBJ2-1	-	once	TGTGCCAGTACCCCTAGAAACATTAACAATGAGCAGTTCTTC	CASTPRNINNEQFF
TRBV20-1	TRBJ2-7	TRBD2	few	TGCAGTGCTAGGCCTTTACAGGGACTAGCGGGAGAGAGTGCTTACGAGCAGTACTTC	CSARPLQGLAGESAYEQYF
TRBV28	TRBJ2-4	-	many	TGTGCCAGCAGCCCGACATTTTCTCCAAACATTCAGTACTTC	CASSPTFSPNIQYF
TRBV27	TRBJ1-2	TRBD1	many	TGTGCCAGCAGTTTTCAGGGGGCGCTTGGCTACACCTTC	CASSFQGALGYTF
TRBV4-2	TRBJ2-1	-	-	TGTGCCAGCAGCCAAGATGGGAGTCATAATGAGCAGTTCTTC	CASSQDGSHNEQFF
TRBV7-2	TRBJ1-1	-	-	TGTGCCAGCAGCTTAGCCGCGGGCCCTAAAGCTTTCTTT	CASSLAAGPKAFF
TRBV4-2	TRBJ2-7	-	many	TGTGCCAGCAGCCGCACTCAGGGGAGTGAGCAGTACTTC	CASSRTQGSEQYF
TRBV5-1	TRBJ2-5	-	-	TGCGCCAGCAGCTTGGCTGTGGGGAGGCAAGAGACCCAGTACTTC	CASSLAVGRQETQYF
TRBV27	TRBJ2-5	-	many	TGTGCCAGCAGTCGGGGGACGCGCCAAGAGACCCAGTACTTC	CASSRGTRQETQYF
TRBV5-1	TRBJ2-7	-	few	TGCGCCAGCAGCCGAACTAGCTACCCGGGGGCGCTTGGAAGATCGGACGAGCAGTACTTC	CASSRTSYPGALGRSDEQYF
TRBV10-3	TRBJ2-5	-	-	TGTGCCATCAGTGAGGGCAGACAAGAGACCCAGTACTTC	CAISEGRQETQYF
TRBV16	TRBJ1-5	-	-	TGTGCCAGCAGCCAAATAGGTACCAATCAGCCCCAGCATTTT	CASSQIGTNQPQHF
TRBV27	TRBJ1-1	-	few	TGTGCCAGCAGCCGGACAGCAACGAACACTGAAGCTTTCTTT	CASSRTATNTEAFF
TRBV7-2	TRBJ2-1	TRBD2	-	TGTGCCAGCAGCCCCCCCGGGACTAGCGTTGACTTC	CASSPPGTSVDF